This TCR beta chain was sequenced for a study of tissue T cells after allogeneic stem cell transplantation (dated by TCRdb to 2022 to 2024). With respect to the entire study: All GVHD patients received grafts from donors, several unmodified and three CD34-selected to deplete T cells. When multiple samples of a tissue existed, pathologist review of H&E sections prioritized samples with histologically apparent lymphocytes for sequencing. The human arm was conducted as a prospective observational study, and neither blinding nor randomization was performed. TCR beta repertoires were profiled across many tissues obtained from research autopsies of patients with and without GVHD, as well as in mouse models of GVHD.

The receptor library was made with the immunoSEQ multiplex PCR assay. TCRbeta CDR3 sequencing was performed at survey depth by Adaptive Biotechnologies, and CDR3 sequences, V/J genes, productive frequency and template counts were reported. Amplification of TCR beta CDR3 regions was performed from genomic DNA rather than from RNA. As for the original processing: Pairwise repertoire overlap between tissues was quantified with Jensen-Shannon divergence, where 1 means complete divergence and 0 identical. Tissues were clustered by single-linkage agglomerative hierarchical clustering of pairwise JSD values, and the clustering results were displayed as dendrograms. GLIPH2 was run on all patient samples with simulation_depth 1000, kmer_min_depth 3, cdr3_length_cutoff 8, keeping groups with more than two unique CDR3s. A standardized tissue-overlap score was generated by extrapolating Jaccard GLIPH-group overlap across patients to a standard repertoire size of 1000 clones. Linear mixed-effect models, with tissue included as a fixed effect and individual included as a random effect, were used to assess associations of diversity with clinical or experimental variables. The table was pulled from immuneACCESS by TCRdb, which kept in-frame rearrangements only. Such tables lose some clones; where checked, under half of the loss comes from unresolved V genes, and the rest has no known cause. Clonal size and the V and J genes are those of that table, whereas D and trimming came from the DNA. Across this sample there are some 3,200 clones, with around 66% seen only once. Jointly, the top ten make up over 20% of the sample.

This clone is medium-sized (0.01 to 0.1%) in terms of sample share. Its antigen target is currently unknown. Per-base qualities were not stored, and no clone one base away is much larger. The junction shows trimming of 2 bases on V and 0 bases on J, plus 10 bases between the germline ends. The CDR3 starts with the cysteine, ends with the phenylalanine, and has 16 residues. Here the CDR3 DNA is all that survives: 48 bases in frame from base 1. As encoded in the germline V gene (reference sequence), CDR1 is SEHNR while CDR2 is FQNEAQ. In light of the paper, this sample's time point label describes: human tissue collected at research (rapid) autopsy. Over an approximately three-year period, roughly seven adult allo-HCT recipients who had steroid-refractory GVHD were prospectively enrolled in a research-autopsy study. Every GVHD patient had gastrointestinal GVHD and was given several lines of GVHD-directed therapy, and about five of the GVHD patients also had skin involvement. Autopsy tissues, which were obtained after a median post-mortem interval of approximately 9.8 hours, included GI sites from esophagus to rectum, liver, skin and lymphoid organs including spleen. Autopsy specimens were bisected, with one portion flash-frozen in liquid nitrogen and the rest formalin-fixed; GI outer muscle layers were removed. Genomic DNA was extracted from frozen tissues using the Mag-Bind Blood & Tissue DNA HDQ 96 Kit on a Chemagic 360 or the DNeasy Blood & Tissue Kit. Because of concern about red blood cell contamination, the extracted DNA went through further purification with the Genomic DNA Clean & Concentrator-25 kit.

The research as a whole found: The patient cohort was small and clinically heterogeneous, and sampling depth was acknowledged as a limitation. Within patients, how anatomically similar the tissues were was a key factor in shaping TCR repertoire composition, regardless of disease or transplant status. Blood and spleen T cells captured only a limited portion of the TCR repertoire detected in tissues, in both patients and mice. The study did not determine which tissue TCRs were alloreactive or antigen-specific, and some clones might have been persisting host cells. Few T cell clones were found to be shared across patients, but shared repertoire signatures across patients were revealed in a tissue-specific fashion by motif-based clustering.

The specimen was jejunal tissue, collected at autopsy. The sequence joins TRBV7-9 to TRBJ2-2, with the D gene call left open. The TCR comes from a male patient of 60 years or more with steroid-refractory graft-versus-host disease after an allogeneic stem cell transplant. Some T cells may derive from the graft donor when a transplant has been performed. The DNA sequence is as follows: TGTGCCAGCAGCTTATCAGACACAGCGAACACCGGGGAGCTGTTTTTT. It specifies CASSLSDTANTGELFF.